Below are 22 T cell receptor beta chains sequenced from a single sample in a study of CD8+CD57+ T cells in acquired aplastic anemia. Genomic DNA acted as the template from which TCR beta VDJ combination and CDR3 sequence profiling were carried out. TCRdb recomputed calls from the reads with MiXCR, one row per CDR3 protein. The table shows hundreds of thousands of distinct CDR3 sequences, with under 80% occurring only once. The source material was sorted CD4+, CD8+, or CD8+CD57+ T cells (not recorded which) from PBMCs. These TCRs come from a human donor in good health, serving as a control.

V and J are TRBV15 and TRBJ2-3; a weak D match, TRBD2 (6 bases). The CDR3 totals 18 residues. Germline V CDR1 and CDR2: LNHNV, YYDKDF (reference sequence). V lost 0 bases and J lost 9, with 25 bases in between. The CDR3 DNA sequence: TGTGCCACCAGCAGAGACCGGGGAGCGGAGGGGTCACGAGGCACGCAGTATTTT. Residues: CATSRDRGAEGSRGTQYF. Drawing the rest from reference TRBV15 and TRBJ2-3, the complete variable domain is DAMVIQNPRYQVTQFGKPVTLSCSQTLNHNVMYWYQQKSSQAPKLLFHYYDKDFNNEADTPDNFQSRRPNTSFCFLDIRSPGLGDTAMYLCATSRDRGAEGSRGTQYFGPGTRLTVL.

This chain joins TRBV7-4 and TRBJ2-1; 9 nucleotides match TRBD2. The germline gives CDR1 SGHVT, CDR2 SQSDAQ. This CDR3 has 14 amino acids. Losses at the gene ends were 1 base for V and 8 bases for J; bases not matched to a gene: 3. DNA for the CDR3: TGTGCCAGCAGCTTAGGAGCGGGAGGAGATGAGCAGTTCTTC. Its protein product is CASSLGAGGDEQFF.

A note on this clonotype: One end of the junction is discordant with germline, which a read error may explain. This chain uses TRBV5-4 with TRBJ1-6; the D gene is possibly TRBD1 (5 bases). This CDR3 has 13 residues. Per germline, CDR1 SGHNT and CDR2 YYREEE (reference sequence). The CDR3 DNA reads TGCGCCAGCAGCTTCCAGGGAGACTCACCCCTCCACTTT. This translates into CASSFQGDSPLHF.

The V and J genes are TRBV5-1 and TRBJ1-6; no definite D call. Germline V lookup: CDR1 SGHRS, CDR2 YFSETQ. CDR3 length: 15 amino acids. V gave up 0 bases and J gave up 8 bases, with 12 bases separating them. CDR3 DNA sequence: TGCGCCAGCAGCTTGGGGGAATACGAGCATTCACCCCTCCACTTT. Amino acids: CASSLGEYEHSPLHF.

Concerning this clonotype: A much more abundant neighbour one base away suggests this may be a read error. This chain links TRBV20-1 with TRBJ2-1; tentative D call: TRBD2 (5 bases). The CDR3 sequence is 12 residues long. Germline values: CDR1 DFQATT, CDR2 SNEGSKA (reference sequence). In nucleotides, the CDR3 is TGCGGTGCTAGAGAGGACTCCGGTGAGCAGTTCTTC. Translating gives CGAREDSGEQFF.

The V call is TRBV7-9, the J call TRBJ2-2, with 8 bases matching TRBD2. Unmatched junction bases numbered 5, after V lost 4 bases and J lost 4 bases. CDR1 and CDR2 from the germline V gene are SEHNR and FQNEAQ (reference sequence). The CDR3 is made up of 15 amino acids. CDR3 bases: TGTGCCAGCAGCTCGACTAGCGTACTCACCGGGGAGCTGTTTTTT. It specifies CASSSTSVLTGELFF.

The rearrangement uses TRBV20-1 and TRBJ1-2; 7 bases agree with TRBD1. V lost 8 bases to trimming and J lost 3 bases; unmatched junction nucleotides: 12. This CDR3 contains 14 residues. The germline CDR1 and CDR2 sequences are DFQATT and SNEGSKA (reference sequence). The CDR3, as DNA: TGCAGTCTAGACAGGGTTGGGAAGGACTATGGCTACACCTTC. This gives the protein CSLDRVGKDYGYTF.

The sample holds a few counts of this clonotype. This chain joins TRBV7-9 and TRBJ1-1; D ambiguous. CDR1 and CDR2 (germline): SEHNR, FQNEAQ (reference sequence). V was trimmed by 1 base and J by 4 bases, leaving 7 bases between them. CDR3 length: 13 residues. CDR3 residues: CASSLGHRTEAFF. The CDR3, as DNA: TGTGCCAGCAGCTTAGGCCACCGCACTGAAGCTTTCTTT.

Many counts were recorded for this clonotype. The chain carries TRBV19 and TRBJ2-1, with 10 nucleotides matching TRBD1. The germline V gene encodes CDR1 LNHDA and CDR2 SQIVND (reference sequence). V lost 4 bases, J lost 5 bases, and 8 bases stayed unmatched. CDR3 size: 16 residues. The CDR3 protein is CASSSPGTGVHNEQFF. The CDR3 DNA reads as TGTGCCAGTAGTAGCCCCGGGACAGGGGTACACAATGAGCAGTTCTTC.

Concerning this clonotype itself: At one boundary the junction diverges from the germline segment, which might be a read error. The chain is built from TRBV5-1 and TRBJ1-6; the D is unclear. The CDR3 totals 12 residues. Germline V lookup: CDR1 SGHRS, CDR2 YFSETQ. In nucleotides, the CDR3 is TGTGCCAGCAGCTTTAACAATTCGCCCCCCCACTTT. It translates to CASSFNNSPPHF.

The V call is TRBV15, the J call TRBJ2-5; D unclear. Germline V gene sequence: CDR1 LNHNV, CDR2 YYDKDF (reference sequence). Trimming left V 1 base short and J 11 bases short, with 20 bases between. CDR3 length: 15 amino acids. This CDR3 reads CATSRGTPVRHKQYF. In DNA form, the CDR3 reads TGTGCCACCAGCAGAGGGACCCCAGTAAGACACAAGCAGTACTTC.

The V gene is TRBV15, the J gene TRBJ2-3; TRBD1 or TRBD2 may be the D gene (5 bases each). Germline V gene data show CDR1 as LNHNV and CDR2 as YYDKDF (reference sequence). The CDR3 is 16 amino acids. V was pared by 0 bases and J by 11 bases, with 21 bases between. CDR3 in amino acids: CATSREPAEATGEQYF. The CDR3 nucleotides read TGTGCCACCAGCAGAGAGCCAGCGGAGGCCACAGGTGAGCAGTATTTT.

The gene calls are TRBV7-2 and TRBJ2-5; 9 bases are a match to TRBD1. From germline, CDR1 is SGHTA and CDR2 FQGNSA. The V and J ends lost 6 bases and 5 bases, in that order; junction bases with no gene match: 10. This CDR3 is 15 amino acids long. CDR3 amino acids: CASRIGTGRVETQYF. The CDR3 nucleotides read TGTGCCAGCAGGATCGGGACAGGGAGGGTGGAGACCCAGTACTTC.

About this clonotype itself: At one end, the junction sequence differs from germline, possibly due to a read error. The chain joins TRBV7-3 to TRBJ2-7, with D perhaps given as TRBD1 or TRBD2 (5 bases each). Germline V gene sequence: CDR1 SGHTA, CDR2 FQGTGA. The length of the CDR3 is 14 residues. The CDR3 spells CASSVSGLVYQLHF. CDR3 bases: TGTGCCAGCAGCGTGTCGGGGCTAGTCTACCAGCTGCACTTC.

This chain uses TRBV20-1 with TRBJ1-1; D call uncertain. CDR1 is DFQATT and CDR2 is SNEGSKA in the germline V gene (reference sequence). The CDR3 loop spans 13 amino acids. V was shortened by 4 bases and J by 11 bases, with 20 bases between the two germline ends. The CDR3 DNA reads TGCAGTGCTACACAAACAGATTACGCGGGGGCTTTCTTT. This encodes CSATQTDYAGAFF.

This clonotype was seen many times. The chain joins TRBV12-5 to TRBJ2-5; unclear D gene. The CDR3 length is 13 residues. V was trimmed by 2 bases and J by 5 bases, leaving 9 bases between them. CDR1 is LGHNT and CDR2 is FRNRAP in the germline V gene. Here the CDR3 DNA reads TGTGCTAGTGGTTTGACTCTCGAGGAGACCCAGTACTTC. Protein product: CASGLTLEETQYF.

In this sample, this clonotype turned up once. Compared with germline, one end of the junction differs, possibly owing to a read error. The genes are TRBV7-7 and TRBJ2-5; 8 nucleotides agree with TRBD1. This CDR3 is built from 14 residues. Germline-derived CDR1 and CDR2 are SSHAT and FNYEAQ (reference sequence). The DNA of the CDR3 is TGTGCTAGCAGCGTAGGGACAGGAGAAGATTCACCCTACTTC. It encodes CASSVGTGEDSPYF.

The chain joins TRBV12-3 or TRBV12-4 to TRBJ1-5; tentative D call: TRBD1 (6 bases). The CDR3 covers 14 residues. The CDR3 reads CASQTGSPNQPQHF. The DNA for the CDR3 is TGTGCTAGTCAGACAGGAAGTCCTAATCAGCCCCAGCATTTT.

The V call is TRBV28, the J call TRBJ1-6; D is possibly TRBD1 (5 bases). CDR1 and CDR2 (germline): MDHEN, SYDVKM. This CDR3 spans 16 amino acids. The V end was cut by 3 bases, the J end by 2 bases, with 11 bases between. The DNA for the CDR3 is TGTGCCAGCAGTTTGGGGGGAGACCCCTATAATTCACCCCTCCACTTT. As protein: CASSLGGDPYNSPLHF.

This rearrangement joins TRBV20-1 to TRBJ2-3; 8 nucleotides match TRBD1. CDR3 length: 14 residues. J was trimmed by 5 bases and V by 6 bases; bases with no gene match: 10. Per germline, CDR1 DFQATT and CDR2 SNEGSKA (reference sequence). CDR3 residues: CSAPPGQVGDTQYF. As DNA, the CDR3 is TGCAGTGCCCCCCCGGGACAGGTGGGAGATACGCAGTATTTT.

The chain combines TRBV2 with TRBJ1-6; 8 nucleotides agree with TRBD1. CDR3 length: 14 residues. Per germline, CDR1 SNHLY and CDR2 FYNNEI. Trimming took 3 bases from V and 7 from J; bases not matched to a gene: 2. CDR3 sequence reads: CASSDGQGNSPLHF. The CDR3 nucleotides are TGTGCCAGCAGTGACGGACAGGGCAATTCACCCCTCCACTTT.

Notes on this clonotype: One end of the junction is discordant with germline, which a read error may explain. This sequence joins TRBV7-3 and TRBJ2-1; TRBD2 agrees at 10 bases. Germline CDR1 SGHTA, CDR2 FQGTGA. This CDR3 comprises 18 residues. The CDR3 protein is CASSAASGSPTFYNEQFF. The CDR3 DNA is TGCGCCAGCAGCGCGGCTAGCGGGAGTCCTACCTTCTATAATGAGCAGTTCTTC.